This TCR beta chain was sequenced in a study of blood T cell repertoires in COVID-19. The table came from immunoSEQ multiplex PCR; TCRdb's copy has only in-frame clones and leaves some out. Of about 280,000 clones in the sample, 70% to 90% were seen once. The CDR3 covers 13 residues. In germline, CDR1 is MRHNA, CDR2 SNTAGT. V lost 6 bases, J lost 7 bases, and 13 bases lay in between. The sample consisted of peripheral blood. This TCR was recovered from a man between 18 and 29 years old with active or convalescent COVID-19. The chain is built from TRBV6-4 and TRBJ2-1; D unclear. The CDR3 is CASSEWASNEQFF. Here the CDR3 DNA reads TGTGCCAGCAGCGAATGGGCCTCAAATGAGCAGTTCTTC.